This section outlines one T cell receptor beta chain sequence together with its context. What it recognizes is unknown. The sample comes from a study of siplizumab effects on memory and regulatory T cells. Study-wide results and caveats: Tracing alloreactive clones into unstimulated subsets worked for only a minor fraction of them. The naive T cell population seemed more diverse than memory cells and seemed a major contributor to the alloresponse.

TCRdb's copy holds only in-frame clones and misses some; the assay was immunoSEQ multiplex PCR. The sample includes 98,000 or so clones, 93% seen only once; the top ten take 0.62%. The receptor was derived from a human donor in good health. The sample comprised Tregs sorted from blood.

DNA of the CDR3: TGTGCCAGCAGCTTGGGGGAGCACGAGCAGTACTTC. Protein: CASSLGEHEQYF. This chain joins TRBV5-4 and TRBJ2-7, with D tentatively TRBD2 (5 bases). The CDR3 spans 12 residues. The V end was cut by 0 bases, the J end by 5 bases, with 6 bases between. The V gene's germline CDR1 is SGHNT and CDR2 YYREEE (reference sequence).